Below, one T cell receptor beta chain is given with its context. These data belong to a study of blood T cell repertoires in COVID-19. CDR1 is SNHLY and CDR2 is FYNNEI in the germline V gene. V gave up 6 bases and J gave up 6 bases, with 23 bases separating them. The CDR3 is 17 residues long. How the authors handled the data: The assay estimated nucleated cells by amplifying reference gene primers. The protocol was immunoSEQ multiplex PCR, while the TCRdb copy is restricted to in-frame clones and leaves out a portion. From that table come the V and J calls and clone size; the DNA was used to work out D and trimming. The table records 300,000 or so clones, roughly 88% of them present only once.

The specimen sequenced was peripheral blood. The sequence was obtained from a woman in her thirties with COVID-19, enrolled during active disease. The genes are TRBV2 and TRBJ2-2, with no clear D. The CDR3 sequence: CASRLTVSPTVAGELFF. Here the CDR3 DNA reads TGTGCCAGCAGACTTACCGTATCCCCTACCGTTGCCGGGGAGCTGTTTTTT.